A single sample is the source of the 17 T cell receptor beta chains below, sequenced in a study of blood T cell repertoires in COVID-19. Generated by immunoSEQ multiplex PCR, the TCRdb table keeps only in-frame clones and is missing some. This table has 55,000 to 80,000 clones, around 83% appearing once. The sequencing input was peripheral blood. Source of these receptors: a human donor in a cohort sampled during active COVID-19.

The J gene is TRBJ2-1, the V gene TRBV20-1; tentatively, D is TRBD2 (6 bases). This CDR3 region has 15 residues. The germline gives CDR1 DFQATT, CDR2 SNEGSKA (reference sequence). Trimming removed 3 bases at V and 0 bases at J, with 12 bases between. CDR3 sequence: CSASGRRGSYNEQFF. CDR3 coding DNA: TGCAGTGCTAGTGGAAGGCGGGGCTCCTACAATGAGCAGTTCTTC.

The chain links TRBV5-5 to TRBJ2-2, with 7 positions matching TRBD1. The CDR3 has 16 amino acids. Unmatched junction bases numbered 14, after V lost 5 bases and J lost 7 bases. The germline V gene encodes CDR1 SGHKS and CDR2 YYEKEE (reference sequence). The CDR3 DNA sequence: TGTGCCAGCAGAAATAGGGGGACCAGGGGGATCGGGGAGCTGTTTTTT. It is translated as CASRNRGTRGIGELFF.

A few counts support this clone. The rearrangement links TRBV25-1 to TRBJ2-1; D unresolved. Trimming pared 3 bases from V and 7 bases from J, leaving 10 bases between. Germline V gene data show CDR1 as MGHDK and CDR2 as SYGVNS. This CDR3 is built from 13 residues. The DNA of the CDR3 is TGTGCCAGCAGTGACGACCGGCGGAATGAGCAGTTCTTC. This encodes CASSDDRRNEQFF.

V gene TRBV5-6 combines with J gene TRBJ1-1, with TRBD1 as a possible D gene (6 bases). V was shortened by 3 bases and J by 0 bases, with 12 bases between the two germline ends. From germline, CDR1 is SGHDT and CDR2 YYEEEE. The CDR3 is 15 residues long. In DNA, the CDR3 is TGTGCCAGCAGCTACGACAGGCGACTGAACACTGAAGCTTTCTTT. It codes for CASSYDRRLNTEAFF. The entire variable domain, with the rest obtained from reference TRBV5-6 and TRBJ1-1, is as follows: DAGVTQSPTHLIKTRGQQVTLRCSPKSGHDTVSWYQQALGQGPQFIFQYYEEEERQRGNFPDRFSGHQFPNYSSELNVNALLLGDSALYLCASSYDRRLNTEAFFGQGTRLTVV.

This chain joins TRBV6-5 and TRBJ2-5; TRBD2 agrees at 9 bases. CDR3 length: 16 residues. Germline V lookup: CDR1 MNHEY, CDR2 SVGAGI. Germline trimming cut 4 bases from V and 9 bases from J; bases unmatched to any gene: 15. Here the CDR3 reads CASSSIAGAASGAQYF. In DNA form, the CDR3 reads TGTGCCAGCAGTTCCATAGCGGGGGCAGCTTCGGGGGCCCAGTACTTC.

V is TRBV10-2 and J is TRBJ1-5; D not resolved. With 3 bases removed from V and 0 bases from J, the gap between germline ends came to 9 bases. The germline CDR1 and CDR2 sequences are WSHSY and SAAADI. The CDR3 consists of 15 residues. CDR3 DNA: TGCGCCAGCAGTGATAGCCAGCTTAGCAATCAGCCCCAGCATTTT. This translates into CASSDSQLSNQPQHF.

The chain recombines TRBV5-1 with TRBJ2-1; 8 nucleotides agree with TRBD1. Germline CDR1 is SGHRS and CDR2 is YFSETQ. V lost 4 bases and J lost 4; bases outside the gene matches: 7. There are 15 residues in the CDR3. The chain's CDR3 is CASSPQGARYNEQFF. In nucleotides, the CDR3 is TGCGCCAGCAGCCCTCAGGGGGCGCGATACAATGAGCAGTTCTTC.

The genes are TRBV19 and TRBJ1-5; 7 positions match TRBD1. J was trimmed by 7 bases and V by 1 base; bases with no gene match: 7. Germline V CDR1 and CDR2: LNHDA, SQIVND (reference sequence). This CDR3 region has 15 residues. The CDR3 here is CASSIGAGGIQPQHF. The CDR3 coding sequence is TGTGCCAGTAGTATAGGGGCAGGGGGGATCCAGCCCCAGCATTTT.

This chain uses TRBV3-1 (or the pseudogene TRBV3-2) with TRBJ2-7, with D maybe TRBD2 (6 bases). The CDR3 loop spans 15 amino acids. Germline values: CDR1 LGHDT, CDR2 YNNKEL (reference sequence). The V and J ends lost 4 bases and 2 bases respectively, with 15 bases between them. The DNA for the CDR3 is TGTGCCAGCAGCCCTGAGGCGGGACCAACCTACGAGCAGTACTTC. Translation: CASSPEAGPTYEQYF.

The gene calls are TRBV5-1 and TRBJ2-2, with 10 bases matching TRBD2. This CDR3 comprises 19 residues. Germline V gives CDR1 SGHRS, CDR2 YFSETQ. Unmatched junction bases numbered 10, after V lost 0 bases and J lost 2 bases. CDR3 residues: CASSLGFPLAGVNTGELFF. CDR3 bases: TGCGCCAGCAGCTTGGGTTTCCCTCTAGCGGGAGTTAACACCGGGGAGCTGTTTTTT.

This chain links TRBV13 with TRBJ1-4; 8 positions agree with TRBD1. In germline, CDR1 is PRHDT, CDR2 FYEKMQ (reference sequence). The V and J ends lost 6 bases and 1 base, in that order; junction bases with no gene match: 10. There are 17 residues in the CDR3. CDR3 residues: CASSRKQGERTNEKLFF. Written as DNA, the CDR3 is TGTGCCAGCAGTCGAAAACAGGGGGAACGAACTAATGAAAAACTGTTTTTT. Full variable domain (remainder filled in from reference TRBV13 and TRBJ1-4): AAGVIQSPRHLIKEKRETATLKCYPIPRHDTVYWYQQGPGQDPQFLISFYEKMQSDKGSIPDRFSAQQFSDYHSELNMSSLELGDSALYFCASSRKQGERTNEKLFFGSGTQLSVL.

V gene TRBV5-1 combines with J gene TRBJ2-7; tentatively, D is TRBD1 (5 bases). Germline lookup yields CDR1 SGHRS and CDR2 YFSETQ. The CDR3 runs 13 residues. Trimming removed 0 bases from V and 6 bases from J, with 10 bases in between. DNA of the CDR3: TGCGCCAGCAGCTTGGGGGGCATAGGCGAGCAGTACTTC. Translated: CASSLGGIGEQYF.

This sequence joins TRBV9 and TRBJ1-1, with 10 bases identical to TRBD1. CDR3 length: 12 residues. Trimming removed 3 bases from V and 10 bases from J; junction bases left unmatched: 3. Germline CDR1 reads SGDLS; CDR2 reads YYNGEE. The CDR3 here is CASSADRGLAFF. In DNA form, the CDR3 reads TGTGCCAGCAGCGCCGACAGGGGGCTAGCTTTCTTT. The full variable domain, completed using reference TRBV9 and TRBJ1-1, is DSGVTQTPKHLITATGQRVTLRCSPRSGDLSVYWYQQSLDQGLQFLIQYYNGEERAKGNILERFSAQQFPDLHSELNLSSLELGDSALYFCASSADRGLAFFGQGTRLTVV.

The chain recombines TRBV19 with TRBJ2-3; TRBD2 matches 7 bases. V lost 10 bases and J lost 0; bases outside the gene matches: 7. CDR1 and CDR2 from the germline V gene are LNHDA and SQIVND (reference sequence). The CDR3 runs to 14 residues. CDR3 sequence reads: CATGTTISTDTQYF. As DNA, the CDR3 is TGTGCCACAGGGACTACCATTAGCACAGATACGCAGTATTTT.

The count of this clone is one. The genes are TRBV6-1 and TRBJ1-2; D is ambiguous. This CDR3 contains 12 residues. Germline V gives CDR1 MNHNS, CDR2 SASEGT. Trimming removed 1 base at V and 4 bases at J, with 4 bases between. CDR3 region: CASSEVFYGYTF. CDR3 DNA: TGTGCCAGCAGTGAAGTCTTCTATGGCTACACCTTC.

V gene TRBV7-9 combines with J gene TRBJ2-7; 9 bases map to TRBD2. Germline trimming cut 5 bases from V and 5 bases from J; bases unmatched to any gene: 7. CDR3 length equals 14 residues. In germline, CDR1 is SEHNR, CDR2 FQNEAQ (reference sequence). CDR3 protein: CASSAAGGAHEQYF. The CDR3 nucleotides are TGTGCCAGCAGCGCCGCGGGGGGGGCCCACGAGCAGTACTTC.

The V and J genes are TRBV15 and TRBJ1-5; D possibly corresponds to TRBD1 (5 bases). Between the trimmed V and J ends, which lost 3 bases and 7 bases, there was a span of 19 bases. This CDR3 spans 16 amino acids. From germline, CDR1 is LNHNV and CDR2 YYDKDF (reference sequence). The CDR3 spells CATSRGGTGLIQPQHF. CDR3 bases: TGTGCCACCAGCAGGGGGGGGACGGGACTAATCCAGCCCCAGCATTTT.